This section outlines one T cell receptor beta chain sequence together with its context. This clonotype occurred a few times. This clone's antigen is unknown. Base quality data are lacking; no much larger clone is found one base away. Trimming removed 6 bases from V and 11 bases from J, leaving 23 bases between the germline ends. Inclusive of the bounding cysteine and phenylalanine, the CDR3 is 14 residues long. Only the CDR3 DNA stays, 42 bases, in frame from base 1. Ficoll-Paque density gradient centrifugation was used to isolate PBMCs. This entry comes from a study of T-cell memory formation after mild COVID-19 (dated by TCRdb to the early 2020s). General notes on the study: Most TCR sequence clusters were specific to one of the two donors. The cohort was made up of two young adult volunteers, one female and one male, who were previously healthy. T-cell clones expanding and contracting after mild COVID-19 in two donors were tracked by longitudinal TCRalpha and TCRbeta repertoire sequencing.

The study at large found these results: Only a couple of mild cases were covered in the study, and larger cohorts including severe cases with pre-infection samples were considered necessary. Some responding clones were detected in pre-infection memory, suggesting pre-existing cross-reactive memory T cells joined the SARS-CoV-2 response. Contracting CD4+ clones were found mainly in CM and EM memory subsets, while CD8+ clones were enriched in EMRA. Balanced CD4/CD8 phenotypes were observed for clones contracting from day 15 to 85, whereas a bias towards CD4+ was observed for a second wave of clones expanding from day 15 to 37. Whether the second-wave clones peaking on day 37 were SARS-CoV-2 specific was not confirmed.

The reads were generated on an Illumina NovaSeq 6000. Using 5'RACE with constant-segment primers, TCRalpha and TCRbeta cDNA libraries were constructed, with sample barcodes and unique molecular identifiers added in the process. Trizol reagent was used to extract RNA from every sample. The libraries were amplified in two PCR steps, and the second step added a second sample barcode and Illumina TruSeq adapters. Sequencing of the libraries was done on an Illumina NovaSeq, producing 2 x 150 bp paired-end reads. The authors' analysis ran thus. Reads were demultiplexed and collapsed into UMI-guided consensus sequences with migec v1.2.7. Using mixcr v2.1.11, UMI consensuses were aligned to TRA and TRB V and J templates and then assembled into clonotypes. A clonotype was counted as expanded or contracted only when both edgeR and NoisET called the clonotype significant, with the noise models trained on biological replicates. edgeR calls used a false discovery rate-adjusted p below 0.01 and a log2 fold-change threshold of 1. As an exploratory analysis of dynamics, PCA with hierarchical clustering was applied to max-normalized trajectories of the 1000 most abundant clonotypes. Each responding clone was given a CD4 or CD8 phenotype based on the CD4+ and CD8+ repertoires, which had been sequenced separately. TCRdb passed the public sequencing reads through fastp at Q25 and MiXCR, retaining productive beta sequences. Each CDR3 protein appears once, grouped with its most common genes and DNA. What appears here as the V and J calls and clone size reflects TCRdb's work, not the paper's. The sample table lists 260,000 or so distinct CDR3 sequences, roughly a sixth of them with a count of one. 20% to 25% of the sample comes from the top ten.

Sequenced: PBMCs or a T cell subset sorted from them (not recorded which). The chain employs TRBV12-3 or TRBV12-4 and TRBJ2-7; the D gene is possibly TRBD2, with 5 bases matching. This TCR was recovered from a man between 18 and 35 years old who had mild COVID-19 (a few samples of this study predate the infection). The sample titles of this study are shuffled in the database, so cell type and time point are left out; the donor was told from shared clones. The CDR3 is CASSTPGFANVKYF. The nucleotide sequence reads TGTGCCAGCAGCACCCCGGGGTTCGCCAACGTAAAGTACTTC.